This paragraph reports one TCR beta chain. Antigen unknown. TCRdb used MiXCR to reprocess the reads, holding one entry per CDR3 protein. The data show more than 500,000 distinct CDR3 sequences, 16% seen once. The sample is drawn from a study of T cell repertoires in cytomegalovirus infection. The overall study: Evidence of both CMV infection and a matching HLA type came from public TCR beta signatures.

Losses at the gene ends were 5 bases for V and 3 bases for J; bases not matched to a gene: 10. The CDR3 covers 14 residues. CDR1 is DFQATT, CDR2 SNEGSKA, per germline (reference sequence). General study findings and limits: CMV-specific TCR beta clonotypes restricted by HLA-C dominated the ex vivo response. Summed frequency of shared TCR beta families picked out CMV carriers who also had the relevant HLA.

The genes are TRBV20-1 and TRBJ2-7, with 7 bases that match TRBD2. The receptor comes from a human donor in good health (CMV status not recorded). Some clones in this sample may be carry-over from other donors' samples. Material: CD8+ T cells from PBMCs. CDR3: CSARLAGDYYEQYF. DNA of the CDR3: TGCAGTGCTCGCCTCGCGGGGGACTACTACGAGCAGTACTTC.